This entry concerns a single T cell receptor (beta chain). Its antigen specificity is not known. The input lacks base qualities; no much larger clone sits a single base away. The entry originates in a study of regulatory T cells in long-lasting Graves disease (dated by TCRdb to the early 2020s). The study in broad terms: Persistent Graves' disease was defined as antithyroid drug treatment for over 5 years with persistently positive TSH receptor autoantibodies. The study was registered as a clinical trial and conducted in China. In the clinical cohort, patients with persistent Graves' disease had used antithyroid drugs for an average of about 10.3 years. Persistent Graves' disease patients were compared with newly diagnosed Graves' disease patients by peripheral blood TCR sequencing and RNA sequencing. A total of approximately 35 samples underwent TCR sequencing: around 13 from persistent and roughly 20 from newly diagnosed Graves' disease patients.

What the authors observed across the whole study: Compared with newly diagnosed patients, patients with persistent Graves' disease had lower TCR Shannon entropy and fewer highly expanded clones, which suggests clonal expansion. The study examined only peripheral blood because the primary lesion, thyroid tissue, could not be accessed. Sequencing and analysis were limited to the TCR beta chain. Preferential use of TRBV28, TRBJ1-2 and TRBJ2-5 was observed in persistent disease, whereas TRBV20-1 and TRBJ2-1 were favored in newly diagnosed disease. The authors acknowledged the small sample size as a limitation that may reduce accuracy. Persistent patients shared more public clonotypes among themselves (around 3,000) than newly diagnosed patients did (about 970).

The time point label on this specimen signifies: persistent/refractory GD, antithyroid drugs over 5 years with positive TRAb. For both TCR sequencing and RNA sequencing, RNA was extracted from PBMCs using TRIzol. The diagnosis of Graves' disease was made according to American Thyroid Association guidelines. Patients were recruited from an endocrinology department in Xi'an, China. From each patient, 7.5 to 9.5 milliliters of peripheral blood was collected into an EDTA anticoagulant tube. Ficoll Paque Plus density gradient separation was used to isolate PBMCs, and no further T cell sorting was performed. An Agilent 2100 Bioanalyzer and agarose gel were used to check RNA quality, and a NanoDrop 2000 was used to measure RNA concentration. From V the trimming removes 3 bases and from J it removes 0 bases, while the gene matches leave 1 base of the junction unaccounted for. The CDR3 covers 13 residues, taking in both the cysteine and the phenylalanine. Only the CDR3 portion is preserved as DNA: 39 bases, with reading frame beginning at the first base. The germline V gene (reference sequence) gives CDR1 as DFQATT and CDR2 as SNEGSKA.

The protocol used for the library was multiplex PCR. Sequencing used an Illumina HiSeq 4000. To build TCR beta libraries, CDR3 regions were amplified by Arm-PCR using iRepertoire HTBI primers. Before sequencing, the PCR products underwent gel purification. The study's processing was this. Gene usage analysis of CDR3 amino acid clonotypes used the 62 TRBV and more than 13 TRBJ segments found across samples. COPE and FqMerger were used to merge the filtered high-quality paired reads into contigs. BLAST was used to align contigs to the IMGT TRBV, TRBD and TRBJ reference genes, and CDR3 was defined following IMGT. Clonotypes above 0.1% frequency were classified as highly expanded clones. Shannon entropy was used to measure repertoire diversity, and the Gini coefficient was used to measure V-J evenness. A clonotype was considered public if more than one individual shared it. Starting from the raw public reads, TCRdb applied fastp trimming at Q25, assembled clones with MiXCR and retained in-frame beta chains. All rows with the same CDR3 protein become a single entry with the most common DNA and genes. Clone size and V and J calls follow TCRdb, not the original study. Present in this sample are hundreds of thousands of distinct CDR3 sequences, approximately 31% of which were seen just once. The ten top clones hold roughly 41% of the sample.

The origin of this receptor is a female donor with Graves disease. This sequence uses TRBV20-1 and TRBJ1-1; 7 junctional bases match TRBD1. Sequences were derived from peripheral blood mononuclear cells (PBMCs), sampled when the disease was refractory, from a patient treated with antithyroid drugs. The CDR3 protein sequence reads: CSARTGMNTEAFF. The nucleotide sequence is given as TGCAGTGCTAGGACAGGGATGAACACTGAAGCTTTCTTT.